Below, 22 T cell receptor beta chains from the same sample are listed, as sequenced in a study of blood T cell repertoires in COVID-19. Clones were read by immunoSEQ multiplex PCR, and TCRdb kept only the in-frame ones, dropping some. The sample comprises over 100,000 clones, 60% to 80% of which are singletons, and 1.5% to 2% rests with the top ten. Sequenced material: peripheral blood. The receptors shown here come from a woman aged 70-85 years with acute or convalescent COVID-19.

The V and J genes are TRBV27 and TRBJ2-6, with D possibly being TRBD1 (6 bases). The germline V and J ends were trimmed by 2 bases and 0 bases, with 8 bases remaining between them. CDR1 and CDR2 from the germline V gene are MNHEY and SMNVEV (reference sequence). This CDR3 comprises 16 residues. As DNA, the CDR3 is TGTGCCAGCAGTTTAAGACAGGTCTCTGGGGCCAACGTCCTGACTTTC. Its protein product is CASSLRQVSGANVLTF.

The gene calls are TRBV5-1 and TRBJ1-1, with 7 positions matching TRBD1. The V gene's germline CDR1 is SGHRS and CDR2 YFSETQ. The CDR3 extends over 16 amino acids. V lost 5 bases and J lost 4; bases outside the gene matches: 14. The CDR3 sequence is CASRGTGVPLSTEAFF. Here the CDR3 DNA reads TGCGCCAGCAGGGGAACAGGGGTTCCCTTGAGCACTGAAGCTTTCTTT.

Here the CDR3 DNA reads TGTGCCAGCAGGAGTCGGGGTCGACAGGGTAATGAAAAACTGTTTTTT. The encoded protein is CASRSRGRQGNEKLFF. The V gene is TRBV7-9, the J gene TRBJ1-4; TRBD1 matches at 7 bases. The trim removed 6 bases at V and 4 bases at J, leaving 11 bases unmatched. Germline V gives CDR1 SEHNR, CDR2 FQNEAQ (reference sequence). The CDR3 runs to 16 residues.

The genes are TRBV12-3 or TRBV12-4 and TRBJ1-5; 7 bases agree with TRBD1. The junction had 4 bases not matched to a gene; V was cut back by 6 bases and J by 5 bases. The CDR3 loop spans 13 amino acids. The CDR3 nucleotides are TGTGCCAGCAGCTCACAGGGGCATCAGCCCCAGCATTTT. Encoded protein: CASSSQGHQPQHF.

This clone was detected many times. This rearrangement joins TRBV7-2 to TRBJ2-1; D call uncertain. The CDR3 is 15 amino acids. V was trimmed by 3 bases and J by 5 bases, leaving 14 bases between them. Germline assignment: CDR1 SGHTA and CDR2 FQGNSA. In nucleotides, the CDR3 is TGTGCCAGCAGCTTTACCCAGGCTCGAAACAATGAGCAGTTCTTC. This sequence encodes CASSFTQARNNEQFF.

This clone came up once. V usage is TRBV10-2 and J usage is TRBJ2-5; TRBD1 matches at 8 bases. Unmatched junction bases numbered 6, after V lost 3 bases and J lost 6 bases. From germline, CDR1 is WSHSY and CDR2 SAAADI. This CDR3 is built from 14 residues. CDR3 loop: CASSETGGLKTQYF. The CDR3 coding sequence is TGCGCCAGCAGTGAAACAGGGGGTCTAAAGACCCAGTACTTC.

The chain is built from TRBV6-5 and TRBJ1-3, with no clear D. Trimming stripped 6 bases from V and 7 bases from J, with 13 bases between. Germline V gene data show CDR1 as MNHEY and CDR2 as SVGAGI. CDR3 length equals 13 residues. For the CDR3, the DNA is TGTGCCAGCAGCCGGGGATTAGGGAACACCATATATTTT. This translates into CASSRGLGNTIYF.

The chain has TRBV5-1 and TRBJ2-3, with 10 nucleotides matching TRBD2. In germline, CDR1 is SGHRS, CDR2 YFSETQ. V was clipped by 0 bases and J by 2 bases; unmatched bases: 6. This CDR3 is built from 17 residues. The CDR3 sequence: CASSLGASGGTTDTQYF. In DNA, the CDR3 is TGCGCCAGCAGCTTGGGCGCTAGCGGGGGAACCACAGATACGCAGTATTTT. The entire variable domain, with the rest obtained from reference TRBV5-1 and TRBJ2-3, is as follows: KAGVTQTPRYLIKTRGQQVTLSCSPISGHRSVSWYQQTPGQGLQFLFEYFSETQRNKGNFPGRFSGRQFSNSRSEMNVSTLELGDSALYLCASSLGASGGTTDTQYFGPGTRLTVL.

This clone showed up just once. This rearrangement joins TRBV7-2 to TRBJ1-4; D might be TRBD1 (6 bases). Germline V gene lookup returns CDR1 SGHTA and CDR2 FQGNSA. The CDR3 runs to 15 residues. The V end was cut by 6 bases, the J end by 9 bases, with 20 bases between. The CDR3 loop reads CASSTRGARNKKLFF. CDR3 DNA: TGTGCCAGCAGTACCCGGGGGGCTCGAAATAAAAAACTGTTTTTT. The full variable domain, in which reference TRBV7-2 and TRBJ1-4 provide the parts outside the CDR3, is GAGVSQSPSNKVTEKGKDVELRCDPISGHTALYWYRQSLGQGLEFLIYFQGNSAPDKSGLPSDRFSAERTGGSVSTLTIQRTQQEDSAVYLCASSTRGARNKKLFFGSGTQLSVL.

This chain joins TRBV4-3 and TRBJ1-1; D gene unclear. V was trimmed by 0 bases and J by 1 base, leaving 12 bases between them. This CDR3 is built from 16 residues. Germline lookup yields CDR1 LGHNA and CDR2 YSLEER. The CDR3 region has the DNA TGCGCCAGCAGCCAAGATCGGGATAGGCAGAACACTGAAGCTTTCTTT. It translates to CASSQDRDRQNTEAFF.

This chain connects TRBV13 to TRBJ2-5; 12 bases agree with TRBD2. Trimming removed 6 bases from V and 5 bases from J; junction bases left unmatched: 7. The CDR3 totals 15 residues. Germline V gene lookup returns CDR1 PRHDT and CDR2 FYEKMQ (reference sequence). The CDR3 sequence is CASSLAGGPHETQYF. The CDR3 DNA follows: TGTGCCAGCAGTCTAGCGGGAGGGCCTCACGAGACCCAGTACTTC.

This rearrangement joins TRBV9 to TRBJ1-3; D unresolved. Between the trimmed V and J ends, which lost 3 bases and 2 bases, there was a span of 15 bases. Germline CDR1 is SGDLS and CDR2 is YYNGEE. This CDR3 is 16 amino acids long. The CDR3 nucleotides are TGTGCCAGCAGCGGGGGAGACGAACGAACTGGAAACACCATATATTTT. Encoded protein: CASSGGDERTGNTIYF.

This chain joins TRBV9 and TRBJ2-1; the match to TRBD2 covers 10 bases. CDR1 is SGDLS, CDR2 YYNGEE, per germline. V was pared by 2 bases and J by 9 bases, with 8 bases of the junction left unmatched. The CDR3 runs to 15 residues. The CDR3 sequence: CASSVGLAGAGEQFF. The CDR3 region has the DNA TGTGCCAGCAGCGTGGGGCTAGCGGGAGCGGGTGAGCAGTTCTTC.

This clone has a single count. The chain combines TRBV19 with TRBJ2-2; a possible D gene is TRBD2 (6 bases). The CDR3 length is 15 residues. Germline CDR1 reads LNHDA; CDR2 reads SQIVND (reference sequence). Trimming cost V 3 bases and J 1 base, with 9 bases left between them. The CDR3, as DNA: TGTGCCAGTAGTATTGGCGGGAAGAACACCGGGGAGCTGTTTTTT. Residues: CASSIGGKNTGELFF.

The chain joins TRBV14 to TRBJ1-3; D possibly corresponds to TRBD1 (5 bases). The CDR3 is 14 amino acids. The V end lost 0 bases, the J end lost 9 bases, and 12 bases lay between the germline ends. The germline gives CDR1 SGHDN, CDR2 FVKESK. CDR3 sequence: CASSQDLTGVTIYF. The CDR3 region has the DNA TGTGCCAGCAGCCAAGATCTAACGGGGGTCACCATATATTTT.

This clone was seen more than once but under ten times. The V and J genes are TRBV6-6 and TRBJ1-6; 7 nucleotides align to TRBD1. Germline V gene sequence: CDR1 MNHNY, CDR2 SVGAGI (reference sequence). The length of the CDR3 is 13 residues. V shed 2 bases, J shed 10 bases, and the junction held 2 bases outside the gene matches. The CDR3 protein is CASSYRTGSPLHF. CDR3 sequence (DNA): TGTGCCAGCAGTTACCGGACAGGATCACCCCTCCACTTT.

This clone was seen more than once but under ten times. The rearrangement joins TRBV2 to TRBJ1-3; a weak D match, TRBD1 (5 bases). CDR3 size: 13 residues. Germline-derived CDR1 and CDR2 are SNHLY and FYNNEI. The ends were cut back, 4 bases at V and 4 bases at J, with 8 bases in the middle. For the CDR3, the DNA is TGTGCCAGCAGTGGGACAACCGGAAACACCATATATTTT. As protein: CASSGTTGNTIYF.

The chain has TRBV18 and TRBJ1-2; no clear D gene. Trimming took off 2 bases at V and 1 base at J, with 5 bases between the two ends. The CDR3 consists of 13 residues. The V gene's germline CDR1 is KGHSH and CDR2 LQKENI. The CDR3 reads CASSPDNNYGYTF. CDR3 bases: TGTGCCAGCTCACCAGACAATAACTATGGCTACACCTTC.

J is TRBJ2-2 and V is TRBV28; no definite D call. With 7 bases removed from V and 0 bases from J, the gap between germline ends came to 6 bases. CDR3 size: 13 residues. Per germline, CDR1 MDHEN and CDR2 SYDVKM. This CDR3 is CASTRPNTGELFF. CDR3 in DNA: TGTGCCAGCACTAGGCCGAACACCGGGGAGCTGTTTTTT. Filled out from reference TRBV28 and TRBJ2-2, the complete variable domain reads DVKVTQSSRYLVKRTGEKVFLECVQDMDHENMFWYRQDPGLGLRLIYFSYDVKMKEKGDIPEGYSVSREKKERFSLILESASTNQTSMYLCASTRPNTGELFFGEGSRLTVL.

The V gene is TRBV15, the J gene TRBJ2-1; possibly TRBD2 for D (6 bases). The V end lost 1 base, the J end lost 7 bases, and 11 bases lay between the germline ends. Per the germline V gene, CDR1 is LNHNV and CDR2 is YYDKDF (reference sequence). The CDR3 loop spans 14 amino acids. CDR3 amino acids: CATSRARDFNEQFF. CDR3 coding DNA: TGTGCCACCAGCAGAGCCAGGGACTTTAATGAGCAGTTCTTC.

This chain joins TRBV21-1 and TRBJ2-6; the DNA was not used to check the table's D call, TRBD1. TRBV21-1 counts as a pseudogene. This CDR3 comprises 20 residues. The CDR3 loop is CASSSERGDRAPSGANVLTF. The CDR3 DNA is TGTGCCAGCAGCTCCGAGAGGGGGGACAGGGCCCCCTCTGGGGCCAACGTCCTGACTTTC.

CDR3 region: CASSPGTGLQELFF. DNA for the CDR3: TGTGCCAGCAGCCCTGGGACAGGTCTGCAAGAACTGTTTTTT. The gene calls are TRBV7-8 and TRBJ1-4; the match to TRBD1 covers 8 bases. The CDR3 runs 14 residues. The V gene end was trimmed by 5 bases and the J gene end by 12 bases; junction bases not matched to a gene: 11. Germline-derived CDR1 and CDR2 are SGHVS and FQNEAQ.